Detailed here is one T cell receptor (beta chain). Recruitment covered 20 to 25 US areas and drew participants whose ages spanned about 18 to 90 years. V trimming: 1 base; J trimming: 7 bases; junction bases outside the gene matches: 9. The CDR3 covers 15 residues. CDR1 and CDR2 (germline): GTSNPN, SVGIG (reference sequence). Per the authors' pipeline: Scientists estimated how many nucleated cells there were by amplifying reference gene primers. Profiled with immunoSEQ multiplex PCR; TCRdb holds only in-frame clones, not every one. From that table come the V and J calls and clone size; the DNA was used to work out D and trimming. In the table there are 200,000 to 250,000 clones, 75% to 85% of which are singletons. The entry originates in a study of blood T cell repertoires in COVID-19.

The clonotype originates from a man between 35 and 55 years old who had recovered from COVID-19. Material for sequencing was PBMCs or T cells enriched from blood (not recorded which). The V call is TRBV30, the J call TRBJ2-1; TRBD2 matches 8 bases. The CDR3 DNA sequence: TGTGCCTGGAGTGCCGGGACTAGAAGTAGGAATGAGCAGTTCTTC. It yields the protein CAWSAGTRSRNEQFF.